These T cell receptor beta chains were read from a single sample in a study of T cells after yellow fever vaccination. TCRdb reprocessed the 5' RACE reads with MiXCR, giving one entry per CDR3 protein. The sample yields 110,000 to 150,000 distinct CDR3 sequences, about 6.9% seen once. Sequencing was performed on CD4+ T cells sorted from PBMCs, taken 10 days after the yellow fever booster vaccination. The receptors originated from a man aged 25 to 40 who received the YFV17D yellow fever vaccine. Each CDR3 is given with its conserved first and last residue. Only some rows state a clone size, as once, few, many or a class for expanded clones.

clone size: many; V gene: TRBV6-5; CDR3 protein: CASSYQWQGYEQYF
clone size: few; V gene: TRBV12-2; CDR3 protein: CAPSLGRAYEQYF
clone size: many; V gene: TRBV7-2; CDR3 protein: CASSSYGLATQQYF
clone size: NA; V gene: TRBV12-3/TRBV12-4; CDR3 protein: CASSGLSGRRPYEQYF
clone size: NA; V gene: TRBV24-1; CDR3 protein: CATSDPGRWQYF
clone size: many; V gene: TRBV12-3/TRBV12-4; CDR3 protein: CASSFGVLITLETQYF
clone size: many; V gene: TRBV6-6; CDR3 protein: CASSYPRGDEQYF
clone size: many; V gene: TRBV20-1; CDR3 protein: CSAKSAIRETQYF
clone size: medium-sized; V gene: TRBV20-1; CDR3 protein: CSARSGRRGTDTQYF
clone size: NA; V gene: TRBV7-8; CDR3 protein: CASSLGTGGPLAGSSYEQYF
clone size: many; V gene: TRBV3-1; CDR3 protein: CASSQGQGNPYEQYF
clone size: many; V gene: TRBV28; CDR3 protein: CASSTTGGVHEQYF
clone size: few; V gene: TRBV7-3; CDR3 protein: CASSPQAGVETQYF
clone size: many; V gene: TRBV7-2; CDR3 protein: CASSLGTGANTGELFF
clone size: few; V gene: TRBV20-1; CDR3 protein: CSFSETRGETQYF
clone size: many; V gene: TRBV12-3/TRBV12-4; CDR3 protein: CASSQGLKYEQYF
clone size: many; V gene: TRBV12-3/TRBV12-4; CDR3 protein: CASSFPRDRGDSGNIQYF
clone size: many; V gene: TRBV7-2; CDR3 protein: CASSLAPGFMSPLHF
clone size: NA; V gene: TRBV12-3/TRBV12-4; CDR3 protein: CASSPLPGGQYF
clone size: NA; V gene: TRBV27; CDR3 protein: CASRASGTGFYNEQFF
clone size: many; V gene: TRBV24-1; CDR3 protein: CATSEGGRGAFF
clone size: many; V gene: TRBV6-5; CDR3 protein: CASHRGQPNSPLHF
clone size: few; V gene: TRBV18; CDR3 protein: CASSPLSPGNTGELFF
clone size: many; V gene: TRBV2; CDR3 protein: CASSVGGRYEQYF
clone size: NA; V gene: TRBV3-1; CDR3 protein: CASSPQTGTGGNEQFF
clone size: few; V gene: TRBV5-4; CDR3 protein: CASSLDGVTTRFF
clone size: many; V gene: TRBV29-1; CDR3 protein: CSVEDLRAGYTF
clone size: NA; V gene: TRBV28; CDR3 protein: CASSLLGQRKEKLFF
clone size: many; V gene: TRBV7-8; CDR3 protein: CASSLAGQGAYNEQFF
clone size: many; V gene: TRBV5-1; CDR3 protein: CASSLDRDKNIQYF
clone size: NA; V gene: TRBV20-1; CDR3 protein: CSAYQSGTTGNTIYF
clone size: many; V gene: TRBV3-1; CDR3 protein: CASSQDSTSNTGELFF
clone size: many; V gene: TRBV20-1; CDR3 protein: CSAPRTGANQPQHF
clone size: many; V gene: TRBV6-2/TRBV6-3; CDR3 protein: CASSATGGVGETQYF
clone size: many; V gene: TRBV7-2; CDR3 protein: CASSLLGWGPYF
clone size: few; V gene: TRBV20-1; CDR3 protein: CSAKPLAGEMYQETQYF
clone size: many; V gene: TRBV19; CDR3 protein: CASRSRVDTEAFF
clone size: many; V gene: TRBV29-1; CDR3 protein: CSVLRLGNEQYF
clone size: NA; V gene: TRBV6-5; CDR3 protein: CAIGTLYNEQFF
clone size: many; V gene: TRBV7-2; CDR3 protein: CASSRRQGGHQPQHF
clone size: NA; V gene: TRBV7-8; CDR3 protein: CASSQTSTTRRSYNEQFF
clone size: many; V gene: TRBV6-5; CDR3 protein: CASSYRGFAKAEQYF
clone size: NA; V gene: TRBV28; CDR3 protein: CASSLPTPYSNQPQHF
clone size: many; V gene: TRBV18; CDR3 protein: CASSPMTSGSGTDTQYF
clone size: many; V gene: TRBV15; CDR3 protein: CATSTATDTQYF
clone size: NA; V gene: TRBV7-6; CDR3 protein: CASSPIVRRTRLTYEQYF
clone size: NA; V gene: TRBV6-1; CDR3 protein: CASSEYGQTDTQYF
clone size: many; V gene: TRBV20-1; CDR3 protein: CSATTSGQTTNEQFF
clone size: many; V gene: TRBV29-1; CDR3 protein: CSVRGTLAGGAHNEQFF
clone size: many; V gene: TRBV20-1; CDR3 protein: CSAKFGVDVEAFF
clone size: many; V gene: TRBV4-3; CDR3 protein: CASSHNRGGYTF
clone size: many; V gene: TRBV11-2; CDR3 protein: CASSSLEGQGFGEQFF
clone size: many; V gene: TRBV7-9; CDR3 protein: CASSLDANIQYF
clone size: many; V gene: TRBV2; CDR3 protein: CASNPQGVNSPLHF
clone size: many; V gene: TRBV20-1; CDR3 protein: CSAPTEVNYGYTF
clone size: NA; V gene: TRBV25-1; CDR3 protein: CASSTGGTNTEAFF
clone size: once; V gene: TRBV20-1; CDR3 protein: CSALAGGATGELFF
clone size: many; V gene: TRBV20-1; CDR3 protein: CSARDSDSGANVLTF
clone size: few; V gene: TRBV19; CDR3 protein: CASMGLVQETQYF